Included here is one T cell receptor beta chain sequence, with context. As originally analysed: Amplified reference gene primers provided the basis for estimating nucleated cell counts. Method: immunoSEQ multiplex PCR; TCRdb's copy keeps in-frame clones and lacks some. D and trimming were read from the DNA, whereas the V and J calls and clone size are those reported in that table. The profile shows around 170,000 clones, approximately 88% of them singletons. V shed 3 bases, J shed 0 bases, and the junction held 8 bases outside the gene matches. The CDR3 has 19 amino acids. Germline V lookup: CDR1 LGHNA, CDR2 YNFKEQ. This sample stems from a study of blood T cell repertoires in COVID-19. Looking at the study overall: Samples taken during acute and convalescent COVID-19 were collected in the United States, Italy and Spain. T cells, B-cell-depleted T cells, or PBMCs provided the cDNA or gDNA that served as material.

This TCR was sampled from a woman aged 55-69 years with acute or convalescent COVID-19. Source material: peripheral blood. The rearrangement links TRBV4-2 to TRBJ1-6, with TRBD1 matching over 10 bases. The CDR3 region has the DNA TGTGCCAGCAGCCAGACGGGACAGGGGATGGTCTCCTATAATTCACCCCTCCACTTT. It is translated as CASSQTGQGMVSYNSPLHF.